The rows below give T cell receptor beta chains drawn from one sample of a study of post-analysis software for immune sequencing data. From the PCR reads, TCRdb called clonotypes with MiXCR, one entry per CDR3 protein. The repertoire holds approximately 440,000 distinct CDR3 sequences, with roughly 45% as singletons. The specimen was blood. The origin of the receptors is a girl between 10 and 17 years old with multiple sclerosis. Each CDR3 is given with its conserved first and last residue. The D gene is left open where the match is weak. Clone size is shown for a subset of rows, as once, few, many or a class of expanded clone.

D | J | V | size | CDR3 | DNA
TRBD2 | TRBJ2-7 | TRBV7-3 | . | CASSTGTSPEQYF | TGTGCCAGCAGCACCGGGACTAGCCCCGAGCAGTACTTC
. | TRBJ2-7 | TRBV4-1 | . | CASSQDMYGTETRYF | TGCGCCAGCAGCCAAGATATGTACGGGACGGAGACCCGGTACTTC
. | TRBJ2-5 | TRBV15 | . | CATSREGGWETQYF | TGTGCCACCAGCAGAGAGGGGGGCTGGGAGACCCAGTACTTC
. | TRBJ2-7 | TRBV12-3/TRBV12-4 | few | CASSSQWDNEQYF | TGTGCCAGCAGTTCTCAGTGGGATAACGAGCAGTACTTC
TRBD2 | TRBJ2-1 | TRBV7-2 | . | CASSLSHSGRSSEQFF | TGTGCCAGCAGCTTGAGTCATAGCGGGAGGTCGAGTGAGCAGTTCTTC
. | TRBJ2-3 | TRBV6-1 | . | CASSAREGASTDTQYF | TGTGCCAGCAGTGCTCGGGAGGGGGCTAGCACAGATACGCAGTATTTT
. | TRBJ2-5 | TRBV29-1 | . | CSVDDSQETQYF | TGCAGCGTTGATGACAGTCAAGAGACCCAGTACTTC
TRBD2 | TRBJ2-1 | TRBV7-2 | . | CASSLRLAGVGQFF | TGTGCCAGCAGCTTGAGACTAGCGGGAGTCGGGCAGTTCTTC
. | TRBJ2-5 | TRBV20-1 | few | CSARVWASSQETQYF | TGCAGTGCTAGAGTATGGGCGTCGTCCCAAGAGACCCAGTACTTC
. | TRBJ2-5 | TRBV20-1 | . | CSAGARTSRKETQYF | TGCAGTGCTGGCGCACGAACAAGCCGAAAAGAGACCCAGTACTTC
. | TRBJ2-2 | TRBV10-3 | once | CAITVFRDVNTGELFF | TGTGCCATCACGGTATTTAGGGACGTCAACACCGGGGAGCTGTTTTTT
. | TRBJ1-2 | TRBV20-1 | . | CSARALRRNYGYTF | TGCAGTGCTAGGGCCTTGAGACGCAACTATGGCTACACCTTC
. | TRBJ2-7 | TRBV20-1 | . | CSAPDNSYEQYF | TGCAGTGCCCCCGACAACTCCTACGAGCAGTACTTC
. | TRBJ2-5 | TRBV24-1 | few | CATSGPAADNEQYF | TGTGCCACCAGTGGACCAGCGGCCGACAATGAGCAGTACTTC
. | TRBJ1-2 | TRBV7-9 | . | CASSLGDSTFYGYTF | TGTGCCAGCAGCTTAGGCGACAGTACTTTCTATGGCTACACCTTC
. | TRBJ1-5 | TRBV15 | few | CATSPPYSNQPQHF | TGTGCCACCAGCCCGCCTTATAGCAATCAGCCCCAGCATTTT
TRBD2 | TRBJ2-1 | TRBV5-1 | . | CASSLNPSGSNNEQFF | TGCGCCAGCAGCTTGAACCCTAGCGGGAGCAACAATGAGCAGTTCTTC
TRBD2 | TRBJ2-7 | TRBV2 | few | CASRGLAGAYEQYF | TGTGCCAGCAGAGGACTAGCGGGAGCTTACGAGCAGTACTTC
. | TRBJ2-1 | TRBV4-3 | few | CASSQDPGWHEQFF | TGCGCCAGCAGCCAAGATCCAGGGTGGCATGAGCAGTTCTTC
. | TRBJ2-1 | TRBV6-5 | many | CASSQNNEQFF | TGTGCCAGCAGCCAGAACAATGAGCAGTTCTTC
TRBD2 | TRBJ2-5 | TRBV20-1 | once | CSARASGRALPETQYF | TGCAGTGCTAGGGCTAGCGGGAGGGCCCTGCCAGAGACCCAGTACTTC
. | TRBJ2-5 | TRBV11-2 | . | CASSFGGQGTQYF | TGTGCCAGCAGCTTCGGCGGTCAAGGGACCCAGTACTTC
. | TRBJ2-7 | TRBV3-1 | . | CASSQVGGRIEQYF | TGTGCCAGCAGCCAAGTTGGAGGGCGGATCGAGCAGTACTTC
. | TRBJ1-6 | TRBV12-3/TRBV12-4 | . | CASRAGFQGSPLHF | TGTGCCAGCAGAGCGGGATTCCAGGGTTCACCCCTCCACTTT
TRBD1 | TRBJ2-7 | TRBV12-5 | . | CASGIAHRGPSYEQYF | TGCGCTAGTGGCATTGCGCACAGGGGGCCAAGCTACGAGCAGTACTTC
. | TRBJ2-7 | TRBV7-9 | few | CASSLRDYEQYF | TGTGCCAGCAGTTTGCGGGACTACGAGCAGTACTTC
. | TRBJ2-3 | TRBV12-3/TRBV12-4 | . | CASRLLDPTDTQYF | TGTGCCAGCAGATTACTCGACCCCACAGATACGCAGTATTTT
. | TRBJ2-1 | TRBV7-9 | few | CASSSVGGGDEQFF | TGTGCCAGCAGCTCAGTAGGGGGAGGCGATGAGCAGTTCTTC
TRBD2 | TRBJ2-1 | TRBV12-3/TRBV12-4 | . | CASSLGLANPNEQFF | TGTGCCAGCAGTTTAGGACTAGCGAACCCCAATGAGCAGTTCTTC
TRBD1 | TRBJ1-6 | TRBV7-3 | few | CASSLDRGGNSPLHF | TGTGCCAGCAGCTTGGACAGGGGCGGTAATTCACCCCTCCACTTT
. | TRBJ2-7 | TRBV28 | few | CASSLQNTFYEQYF | TGTGCCAGCAGTTTACAAAACACCTTCTACGAGCAGTACTTC
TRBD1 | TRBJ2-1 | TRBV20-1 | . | CSARQGALNEQFF | TGCAGTGCTAGGCAGGGGGCTTTAAATGAGCAGTTCTTC
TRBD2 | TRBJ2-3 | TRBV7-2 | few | CASSFRMGGRRTDTQYF | TGTGCCAGCAGTTTTAGAATGGGCGGGAGGAGGACAGATACGCAGTATTTT
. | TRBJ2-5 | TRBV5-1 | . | CASSLAGPETQYF | TGCGCCAGCAGCTTGGCCGGCCCAGAGACCCAGTACTTC
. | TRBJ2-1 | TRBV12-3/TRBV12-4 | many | CASSSAGSTNEQFF | TGTGCCAGCAGTTCGGCGGGCTCGACCAATGAGCAGTTCTTC
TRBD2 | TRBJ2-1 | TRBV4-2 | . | CASSPRLAGGDEQFF | TGTGCCAGCAGCCCTCGCCTAGCGGGAGGGGATGAGCAGTTCTTC
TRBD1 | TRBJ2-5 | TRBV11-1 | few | CASSDRGQGDEQYF | TGTGCCAGCAGCGATAGGGGACAGGGAGATGAGCAGTACTTC
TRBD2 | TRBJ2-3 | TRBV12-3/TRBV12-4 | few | CASSSAGTSGSSTDTQYF | TGTGCCAGCAGCTCCGCCGGGACTAGCGGGAGCTCCACAGATACGCAGTATTTT
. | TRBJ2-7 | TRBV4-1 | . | CASSLSQGQSYEQYF | TGCGCCAGCAGCCTCTCTCAGGGCCAATCCTACGAGCAGTACTTC
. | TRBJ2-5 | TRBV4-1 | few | CASSQGVLSVAETQYF | TGCGCCAGCAGCCAAGGTGTGTTATCGGTCGCGGAGACCCAGTACTTC
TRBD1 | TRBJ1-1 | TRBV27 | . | CASRPTGGTEAFF | TGTGCCAGCAGGCCTACAGGGGGCACTGAAGCTTTCTTT
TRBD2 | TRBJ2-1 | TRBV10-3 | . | CAISEKREGLNNEQFF | TGTGCCATCAGTGAGAAGCGGGAGGGCCTAAACAATGAGCAGTTCTTC
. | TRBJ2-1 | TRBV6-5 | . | CASSYVSGVLGNEQFF | TGTGCCAGCAGTTACGTCTCGGGAGTGTTGGGCAATGAGCAGTTCTTC
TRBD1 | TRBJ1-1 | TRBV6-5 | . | CASSDTTGGRTEAFF | TGTGCCAGCAGTGACACGACAGGGGGCAGGACTGAAGCTTTCTTT
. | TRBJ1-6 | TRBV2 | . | CASNRAQGGSPLHF | TGTGCCAGCAACAGGGCACAGGGTGGTTCACCCCTCCACTTT
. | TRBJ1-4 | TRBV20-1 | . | CSVVLSNEKLFF | TGCAGTGTGGTTCTATCTAATGAAAAACTGTTTTTT
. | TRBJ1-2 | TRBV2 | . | CASRSPGDGYTF | TGTGCCAGCCGTTCCCCGGGGGACGGCTACACCTTC
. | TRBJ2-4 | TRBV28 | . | CASSYGRKQYF | TGTGCCAGCAGTTACGGACGGAAGCAGTACTTC
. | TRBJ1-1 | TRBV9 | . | CASKPDSMNTEAFF | TGTGCCAGCAAACCGGACAGCATGAACACTGAAGCTTTCTTT
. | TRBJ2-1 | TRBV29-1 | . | CSVGPTPQFF | TGCAGCGTTGGACCCACCCCGCAGTTCTTC
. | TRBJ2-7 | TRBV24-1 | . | CATSDGSHDPQYF | TGTGCCACCAGTGATGGATCACATGATCCCCAGTACTTC
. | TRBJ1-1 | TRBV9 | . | CASSEIRDNNEAFF | TGTGCCAGCAGCGAAATCCGGGACAACAATGAAGCTTTCTTT
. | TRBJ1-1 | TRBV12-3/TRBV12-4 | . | CASSLALAGEAFF | TGTGCCAGCAGTTTAGCGTTGGCAGGAGAAGCTTTCTTT
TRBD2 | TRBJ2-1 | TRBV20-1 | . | CSARDGKAGGVYEQFF | TGCAGTGCTAGAGATGGGAAAGCGGGAGGCGTCTATGAGCAGTTCTTC
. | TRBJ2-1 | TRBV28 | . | CASSIGHEQFF | TGTGCCAGCAGTATCGGTCATGAGCAGTTCTTC
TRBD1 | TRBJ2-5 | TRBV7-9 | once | CASSSQGEETQYF | TGTGCCAGCAGCTCACAGGGGGAAGAGACCCAGTACTTC
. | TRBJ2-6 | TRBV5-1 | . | CASSWTPGPGANVLTF | TGCGCCAGCAGTTGGACCCCAGGGCCTGGGGCCAACGTCCTGACTTTC
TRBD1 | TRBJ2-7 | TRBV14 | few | CASSPEGQGQDYEQYF | TGTGCCAGCAGCCCTGAAGGACAGGGGCAGGACTACGAGCAGTACTTC
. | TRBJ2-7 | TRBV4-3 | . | CASSQKTGGAMEQYF | TGCGCCAGCAGCCAGAAAACAGGGGGGGCCATGGAGCAGTACTTC
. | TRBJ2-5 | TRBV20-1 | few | CSASSKRTQYF | TGCAGTGCTAGTTCTAAGAGGACCCAGTACTTC